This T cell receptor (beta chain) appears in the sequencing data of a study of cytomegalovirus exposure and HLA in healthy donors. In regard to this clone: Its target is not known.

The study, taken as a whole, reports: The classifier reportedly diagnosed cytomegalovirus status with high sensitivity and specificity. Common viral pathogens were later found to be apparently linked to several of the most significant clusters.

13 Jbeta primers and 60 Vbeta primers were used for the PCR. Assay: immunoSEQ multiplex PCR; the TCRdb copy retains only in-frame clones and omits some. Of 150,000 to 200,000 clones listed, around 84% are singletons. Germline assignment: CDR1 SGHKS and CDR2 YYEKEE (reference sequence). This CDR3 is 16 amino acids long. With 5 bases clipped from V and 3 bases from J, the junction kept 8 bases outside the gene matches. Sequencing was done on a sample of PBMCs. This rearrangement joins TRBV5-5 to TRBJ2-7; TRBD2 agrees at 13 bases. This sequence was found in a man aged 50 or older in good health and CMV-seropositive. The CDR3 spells CASSRGLAGDYYEQYV. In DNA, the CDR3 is TGTGCCAGCAGTCGCGGACTAGCGGGAGACTACTACGAGCAGTACGTC.